The 10 T cell receptor beta chains in this list originate from one sample, sequenced in a study of blood T cells in healthy people across ages. Then a second PCR, running about 6 to 11 cycles, was carried out with a sample-barcoded 5' primer and a J-beta primer mix. MiXCR, run by TCRdb on the 5' RACE reads, gives a single entry per CDR3 protein. The sample consists of fewer than 800,000 distinct CDR3 sequences, around a quarter of them appearing once. These data were likewise used in another study, on T cells of mothers and their children.

Sequences were obtained from blood. Receptor source: a boy aged 5 to 17 in good health.

This chain uses TRBV28 with TRBJ2-2; no clear D. Germline values: CDR1 MDHEN, CDR2 SYDVKM. Trimming stripped 1 base from V and 7 bases from J, with 7 bases between. The CDR3 has 13 residues. The CDR3 loop reads CASSLYWYGELFF. The CDR3 nucleotides are TGTGCCAGCAGTTTATATTGGTACGGGGAGCTGTTTTTT. Based on the CDR3 plus reference TRBV28 and TRBJ2-2, the full variable domain is DVKVTQSSRYLVKRTGEKVFLECVQDMDHENMFWYRQDPGLGLRLIYFSYDVKMKEKGDIPEGYSVSREKKERFSLILESASTNQTSMYLCASSLYWYGELFFGEGSRLTVL.

This rearrangement joins TRBV27 to TRBJ2-5, with unresolved D. The tail of the sequence fits TRBJ2-7 better, so the J call may be wrong. CDR3 length equals 13 residues. CDR1 is MNHEY and CDR2 is SMNVEV in the germline V gene (reference sequence). The DNA for the CDR3 is TGTGCCAGCGGGGTCGGCTACTCCTACGAGCAGTACTTC. It translates to CASGVGYSYEQYF.

The sample holds a few counts of this clonotype. V is TRBV9 and J is TRBJ2-3; D not certain. Trimming removed 1 base at V and 4 bases at J, with 13 bases between. From germline, CDR1 is SGDLS and CDR2 YYNGEE. This CDR3 contains 15 residues. Written as DNA, the CDR3 is TGTGCCAGCAGCGTATTTGGTGTTCTAGCAGATACGCAGTATTTT. Translation: CASSVFGVLADTQYF.

The gene calls are TRBV15 and TRBJ2-7; 7 bases agree with TRBD2. The DNA end is more similar to TRBJ2-5, so the J call may be wrong. This CDR3 spans 15 amino acids. Germline CDR1 and CDR2: LNHNV and YYDKDF (reference sequence). The CDR3 bases are TGTGCCACCAGCAGAGATTTTGGACTAGTGGGGACCCAGTACTTC. Its protein product is CATSRDFGLVGTQYF.

The V call is TRBV13, the J call TRBJ2-2; 11 bases fit TRBD2. The ends lost 6 bases at V and 7 bases at J; junction bases unmatched: 4. The CDR3 extends over 14 amino acids. Germline V lookup: CDR1 PRHDT, CDR2 FYEKMQ (reference sequence). The CDR3: CASRTSGDGGELFF. CDR3 bases: TGTGCCAGCAGGACTAGCGGGGATGGCGGGGAGCTGTTTTTT.

The rearrangement uses TRBV19 and TRBJ2-1; perhaps TRBD1 as D (5 bases). Germline lookup yields CDR1 LNHDA and CDR2 SQIVND (reference sequence). This CDR3 has 16 amino acids. V lost 10 bases, J lost 3 bases, and 22 bases lay in between. In DNA, the CDR3 is TGTGCCACCTCTGGGGCCCGACTCGCGGACTACAATGAGCAGTTCTTC. It specifies CATSGARLADYNEQFF.

This clonotype turned up a few times. CDR3 DNA: TGCGCCAGCAGCCCCGGAGGGGGGCTCTCCTACGAGCAGTACTTC. Translation gives CASSPGGGLSYEQYF. This chain uses TRBV4-1 with TRBJ2-7; D could derive from TRBD1 or TRBD2 (6 bases each). Germline CDR1 and CDR2: MGHRA and YSYEKL. The CDR3 totals 15 residues. The ends were cut back, 4 bases at V and 0 bases at J, with 13 bases in the middle.

This chain joins TRBV6-4 and TRBJ1-1; no clear D. The CDR3 sequence is 15 residues long. The germline V gene encodes CDR1 MRHNA and CDR2 SNTAGT. Trimming stripped 2 bases from V and 1 base from J, with 11 bases between. The CDR3 here is CASSDEGRWNTEAFF. The CDR3 bases are TGTGCCAGCAGTGACGAGGGCAGGTGGAACACTGAAGCTTTCTTT.

This clonotype was observed a few times. The V call is TRBV28, the J call TRBJ2-3, with TRBD2 matching 11 bases. The germline gives CDR1 MDHEN, CDR2 SYDVKM. The J segment lost 5 bases and the V segment lost 3 bases, leaving 7 bases of the junction unmatched. The CDR3 has 16 residues. CDR3 nucleotide sequence: TGTGCCAGCAGTTTTTTAGCGGGAGGGCCCGGAGATACGCAGTATTTT. Translated, it gives CASSFLAGGPGDTQYF.

This clonotype was seen more than once but under ten times. The chain links TRBV12-3 or TRBV12-4 to TRBJ2-5; perhaps TRBD2 as D (6 bases). Trimming cost V 6 bases and J 3 bases, with 17 bases left between them. The CDR3 loop spans 15 amino acids. The CDR3 sequence: CASSPFGGAKETQYF. The CDR3 DNA follows: TGTGCCAGCAGCCCCTTTGGCGGGGCGAAAGAGACCCAGTACTTC.